This T cell receptor (beta chain) was documented in a study of T-cell reconstitution after alpha-beta-depleted transplantation in children. Study-level results: Alpha-beta T cells present about two months after transplant were reported to originate from several hundred expanded graft clones. T-cell numbers and diversity, one year after transplant, stemmed largely from T cells that were newly produced. For some patients, TCRbeta diversity was high at day 60 because of recipient T cells and thymic progenitors that survived.

Unique molecular identifiers were incorporated during preparation of the TCRbeta library. MiXCR, run by TCRdb on the PCR reads, gives a single entry per CDR3 protein. The sample lists hundreds of thousands of distinct CDR3 sequences; around 14% were seen once. This clonotype was found many times. Antigen specificity is unknown. J gave up 4 bases and V 6 bases, and 8 bases lay outside the gene matches. This CDR3 contains 15 residues. Germline lookup yields CDR1 MNHEY and CDR2 SVGEGT. The sample consisted of PBMCs, taken before TCRalphabeta/CD19-depleted stem cell transplant. The origin of this receptor is a girl aged 2 to 9 with congenital amegakaryocytic thrombocytopenia, due to receive a stem cell transplant. The chain uses TRBV6-2 or TRBV6-3 and TRBJ2-7; 11 bases fit TRBD2. The CDR3 bases are TGTGCCAGCAGCATCCGACTAGCGGGAATTTACGAGCAGTACTTC. Its protein product is CASSIRLAGIYEQYF.